Listed here are 28 T cell receptor beta chains from one sample, sequenced in a study of OX40 agonist ivuxolimab in advanced cancers. Libraries were constructed by the immunoSEQ multiplex PCR assay. Not all clones reach the TCRdb copy of this immuneACCESS table, which keeps in-frame sequences only. Checked studies attribute under half of the gap to unresolved V genes and leave the rest unexplained. Recorded for this sample are about 53,000 clones; 85% to 90% of them occurred a single time. Of the sample, approximately 10% is held by the ten largest clones. The sample was CD4+ or CD8+ T cells sorted from blood, taken in a trial of the OX40 agonist ivuxolimab. The source is an adult with an advanced solid tumor such as melanoma, head and neck, liver or kidney cancer.

The chain couples TRBV28 to TRBJ2-1, with D perhaps assigned TRBD1 or TRBD2 (7 bases each). Germline V gives CDR1 MDHEN, CDR2 SYDVKM. Trimming took off 7 bases at V and 3 bases at J, with 16 bases between the two ends. This CDR3 is 15 amino acids long. CDR3: CASTMGGGDYNEQFF. The CDR3, as DNA: TGTGCCAGCACCATGGGAGGGGGCGACTACAATGAGCAGTTCTTC.

This clone was seen only once. Other DNA sequences from this sample encode an identical CDR3 as well. The genes are TRBV7-2 and TRBJ2-3, with unresolved D. This CDR3 contains 12 residues. V shed 3 bases and J shed 2 bases, with 3 bases lying between them. Germline V lookup: CDR1 SGHTA, CDR2 FQGNSA. The CDR3 here is CASSLDTDTQYF. DNA of the CDR3: TGTGCCAGCAGCTTGGACACAGATACGCAGTATTTT.

J is TRBJ2-1 and V is TRBV28; TRBD2 matches at 10 bases. This CDR3 has 14 residues. Losses at the gene ends were 9 bases for V and 9 bases for J; bases not matched to a gene: 11. CDR1 is MDHEN, CDR2 SYDVKM, per germline. The CDR3 nucleotides are TGTGCCAGTATTCTAGCGGGAGAGTTGGGTGAGCAGTTCTTC. Protein sequence: CASILAGELGEQFF.

V is TRBV19 and J is TRBJ2-3, with 9 bases that match TRBD1. CDR3 length equals 16 residues. Germline V gene data show CDR1 as LNHDA and CDR2 as SQIVND (reference sequence). V trimming: 3 bases; J trimming: 0 bases; junction bases outside the gene matches: 4. The CDR3 reads CASSIGTGLSTDTQYF. DNA for the CDR3: TGTGCCAGTAGTATTGGGACAGGGTTAAGCACAGATACGCAGTATTTT. Variable domain in full (rest from reference TRBV19 and TRBJ2-3): DGGITQSPKYLFRKEGQNVTLSCEQNLNHDAMYWYRQDPGQGLRLIYYSQIVNDFQKGDIAEGYSVSREKKESFPLTVTSAQKNPTAFYLCASSIGTGLSTDTQYFGPGTRLTVL.

The rearrangement joins TRBV18 to TRBJ2-5, with D possibly TRBD1 on 6 matching bases. Germline V CDR1 and CDR2: KGHSH, LQKENI. Trimming removed 3 bases from V and 3 bases from J, with 11 bases in between. CDR3 length: 14 amino acids. The CDR3 coding sequence is TGTGCCAGCTCACCGAACCAGGGGAAAGAGACCCAGTACTTC. Encoded protein: CASSPNQGKETQYF. Filled out from reference TRBV18 and TRBJ2-5, the complete variable domain reads NAGVMQNPRHLVRRRGQEARLRCSPMKGHSHVYWYRQLPEEGLKFMVYLQKENIIDESGMPKERFSAEFPKEGPSILRIQQVVRGDSAAYFCASSPNQGKETQYFGPGTRLLVL.

This clone was observed once. The chain employs TRBV5-1 and TRBJ2-3, with 10 bases fitting TRBD2. After removal of 7 bases from V and 1 base from J, the junction contained 9 bases not matched to a gene. Germline V gives CDR1 SGHRS, CDR2 YFSETQ. The CDR3 totals 16 residues. The CDR3 DNA follows: TGCGCCAGCTGTAGGGCCGGGACTAGCGGCACAGATACGCAGTATTTT. Encoded protein: CASCRAGTSGTDTQYF.

The chain employs TRBV18 and TRBJ2-1; TRBD2 matches at 12 bases. Germline CDR1 and CDR2: KGHSH and LQKENI. CDR3 length: 18 residues. V gave up 3 bases and J gave up 4 bases; unmatched junction bases: 10. The CDR3 DNA reads as TGTGCCAGCTCACCCCAACTAGCGGGAGGACCTTTTTACAATGAGCAGTTCTTC. Its translation: CASSPQLAGGPFYNEQFF.

V and J are TRBV6-5 and TRBJ2-7; the D gene is possibly TRBD1 (6 bases). The CDR3 has 13 amino acids. V was trimmed by 5 bases and J by 2 bases, leaving 10 bases between them. Germline loops: CDR1 MNHEY, CDR2 SVGAGI. CDR3: CASSQDRTYEQYF. As DNA, the CDR3 is TGTGCCAGCAGTCAAGACAGGACCTACGAGCAGTACTTC.

V gene TRBV4-3 combines with J gene TRBJ2-5, with D perhaps assigned TRBD1 or TRBD2 (5 bases each). CDR1 and CDR2 (germline): LGHNA, YSLEER. V lost 1 base and J 4 bases, leaving 19 bases between the germline ends. The CDR3 is 17 amino acids. The CDR3 here is CASSQGRVVGEGETQYF. The DNA for the CDR3 is TGCGCCAGCAGCCAAGGCAGGGTCGTGGGGGAAGGAGAGACCCAGTACTTC.

The chain has TRBV27 and TRBJ2-1, with D hard to call. Germline lookup yields CDR1 MNHEY and CDR2 SMNVEV (reference sequence). This CDR3 contains 14 residues. V lost 6 bases and J lost 5, with 14 bases in between. The CDR3 DNA follows: TGTGCCAGCAGCCGGCGTTTTTACGACAATGAGCAGTTCTTC. Its protein is CASSRRFYDNEQFF.

The V and J genes are TRBV28 and TRBJ2-5, with D hard to call. The DNA matches TRBJ2-7 better at its end, which makes the J call doubtful. The CDR3 is 14 amino acids. CDR1 and CDR2 (germline): MDHEN, SYDVKM. The CDR3, as DNA: TGTGCCAGCAGTTTTCCAGATCCCCGCTACGAGCAGTACTTC. Protein product: CASSFPDPRYEQYF.

This sequence joins TRBV13 and TRBJ2-1; D gene unclear. The CDR3 has 11 amino acids. With 6 bases removed from V and 12 bases from J, the gap between germline ends came to 12 bases. The V gene's germline CDR1 is PRHDT and CDR2 FYEKMQ (reference sequence). The CDR3 nucleotides read TGTGCCAGCAGTCAGCAGGCGCTGCAGTTCTTC. It yields the protein CASSQQALQFF.

This sequence joins TRBV7-2 and TRBJ1-3, with D hard to call. CDR3 length: 16 amino acids. V was trimmed by 0 bases and J by 0 bases, leaving 9 bases between them. Germline V lookup: CDR1 SGHTA, CDR2 FQGNSA. The CDR3 reads CASSLAPIDSGNTIYF. In nucleotides, the CDR3 is TGTGCCAGCAGCTTAGCCCCGATTGACTCTGGAAACACCATATATTTT.

The gene calls are TRBV6-5 and TRBJ1-2, with D perhaps TRBD1 (6 bases). Germline lookup yields CDR1 MNHEY and CDR2 SVGAGI. Trimming removed 8 bases at V and 8 bases at J, with 18 bases between. CDR3 length: 13 amino acids. CDR3 sequence reads: CASGRGGGVGYTF. CDR3 nucleotides: TGTGCCAGCGGGCGGGGAGGGGGAGTGGGCTACACCTTC.

The chain recombines TRBV5-1 with TRBJ2-3; TRBD1 matches at 9 bases. The germline CDR1 and CDR2 sequences are SGHRS and YFSETQ. The CDR3 totals 14 residues. J was trimmed by 3 bases and V by 3 bases; bases with no gene match: 2. The CDR3 loop reads CASSSGQGTDTQYF. The CDR3 DNA is TGCGCCAGCAGCTCCGGACAGGGGACAGATACGCAGTATTTT.

The rearrangement uses TRBV2 and TRBJ1-1, with no clear D. Trimming took 1 base from V and 4 from J, leaving 13 bases between them. CDR3 length: 15 residues. Germline V gene data show CDR1 as SNHLY and CDR2 as FYNNEI. CDR3: CASSEELAGVTEAFF. The DNA for the CDR3 is TGTGCCAGCAGTGAAGAGTTGGCGGGAGTCACTGAAGCTTTCTTT.

This CDR3 reads CASSLSTSTDTQYF. In nucleotides, the CDR3 is TGTGCCAGCAGCTTGTCAACTAGCACAGATACGCAGTATTTT. The chain has TRBV11-1 and TRBJ2-3; no definite D call. Germline values: CDR1 SGHAT, CDR2 FQDESV (reference sequence). Trimming took off 3 bases at V and 0 bases at J, with 7 bases between the two ends. The length of the CDR3 is 14 residues.

V is TRBV29-1 and J is TRBJ1-1, with unresolved D. This CDR3 spans 14 amino acids. CDR1 is SQVTM, CDR2 ANQGSEA, per germline. With 6 bases removed from V and 5 bases from J, the gap between germline ends came to 19 bases. CDR3 sequence reads: CSVSEGQAGTEAFF. CDR3 nucleotides: TGCAGCGTGTCGGAAGGGCAGGCTGGGACTGAAGCTTTCTTT.

The V call is TRBV30, the J call TRBJ1-1; D call uncertain. Germline assignment: CDR1 GTSNPN and CDR2 SVGIG (reference sequence). This CDR3 spans 13 amino acids. Trimming took off 3 bases at V and 5 bases at J, with 13 bases between the two ends. CDR3 protein: CAWRQGSGTEAFF. The DNA for the CDR3 is TGTGCCTGGAGACAAGGGTCGGGTACTGAAGCTTTCTTT.

The chain joins TRBV5-1 to TRBJ1-2; D is uncertain. Germline V gene sequence: CDR1 SGHRS, CDR2 YFSETQ. Between the trimmed V and J ends, which lost 4 bases and 4 bases, there was a span of 11 bases. CDR3 length: 13 amino acids. The CDR3 DNA is TGCGCCAGCAGCCTTGGACTGACCTATGGCTACACCTTC. Translating gives CASSLGLTYGYTF.

This sequence joins TRBV5-4 and TRBJ2-5, with D perhaps TRBD1 or TRBD2 (6 bases each). With 1 base removed from V and 2 bases from J, the gap between germline ends came to 9 bases. In germline, CDR1 is SGHNT, CDR2 YYREEE (reference sequence). This CDR3 contains 14 residues. CDR3 region: CASSLPGAQETQYF. The DNA for the CDR3 is TGTGCCAGCAGCTTGCCGGGGGCTCAAGAGACCCAGTACTTC.

V gene TRBV19 combines with J gene TRBJ1-4; TRBD1 aligns across 7 bases. CDR1 is LNHDA and CDR2 is SQIVND in the germline V gene (reference sequence). This CDR3 has 15 amino acids. The junction had 9 bases not matched to a gene; V was cut back by 8 bases and J by 3 bases. CDR3 nucleotides: TGTGCCAGTTCGCCGGGACAGTCCCCTAATGAAAAACTGTTTTTT. Amino acids: CASSPGQSPNEKLFF.

This clone occurred once. The V and J genes are TRBV5-5 and TRBJ2-1; 7 bases are shared with TRBD2. The V segment lost 3 bases and the J segment 7 bases; nucleotides outside the gene matches: 10. In germline, CDR1 is SGHKS, CDR2 YYEKEE (reference sequence). The CDR3 contains 15 residues. The CDR3 nucleotides are TGTGCCAGCAGCTCTACTAGCGACAATGGGAATGAGCAGTTCTTC. It yields the protein CASSSTSDNGNEQFF.

The genes are TRBV29-1 and TRBJ2-4, with TRBD1 identical over 10 bases. CDR3 size: 14 residues. Germline V CDR1 and CDR2: SQVTM, ANQGSEA. J gave up 7 bases and V 2 bases, and 5 bases lay outside the gene matches. This chain's CDR3 is CSVEPPGQGNIQYF. The CDR3 DNA reads as TGCAGCGTTGAACCCCCGGGACAGGGGAACATTCAGTACTTC. The variable domain in full, with the rest retrieved from reference TRBV29-1 and TRBJ2-4, is SAVISQKPSRDICQRGTSLTIQCQVDSQVTMMFWYRQQPGQSLTLIATANQGSEATYESGFVIDKFPISRPNLTFSTLTVSNMSPEDSSIYLCSVEPPGQGNIQYFGAGTRLSVL.

The chain couples TRBV18 to TRBJ1-3; 10 bases map to TRBD1. The CDR3 has 19 amino acids. Germline lookup yields CDR1 KGHSH and CDR2 LQKENI. J gave up 9 bases and V 2 bases, and 19 bases lay outside the gene matches. In nucleotides, the CDR3 is TGTGCCAGCTCACCATCGGACAGGGGGAACTCCATACGGAACCGCACCATATATTTT. Its protein product is CASSPSDRGNSIRNRTIYF.

The chain carries TRBV5-1 and TRBJ2-7; 11 nucleotides agree with TRBD1. The CDR3 has 14 amino acids. V lost 9 bases and J lost 6; bases outside the gene matches: 11. Germline V gene lookup returns CDR1 SGHRS and CDR2 YFSETQ. The CDR3 reads CATGPGQGVAEQYF. CDR3 bases: TGCGCCACCGGACCGGGACAGGGGGTCGCCGAGCAGTACTTC.

This chain uses TRBV6-1 with TRBJ1-4; tentative D call: TRBD1 (5 bases). V was pared by 6 bases and J by 7 bases, with 15 bases between. The CDR3 consists of 14 residues. From germline, CDR1 is MNHNS and CDR2 SASEGT. This CDR3 reads CASSLREAPEKLFF. The CDR3 bases are TGTGCCAGCAGCCTCAGGGAGGCTCCTGAAAAACTGTTTTTT.

The V and J genes are TRBV4-3 and TRBJ1-2, with unresolved D. Germline CDR1 and CDR2: LGHNA and YSLEER. This CDR3 spans 14 amino acids. V was shortened by 0 bases and J by 0 bases, with 5 bases between the two germline ends. The CDR3 DNA reads TGCGCCAGCAGCCAAGAGCGAGCTAACTATGGCTACACCTTC. Translating gives CASSQERANYGYTF.